One sample yielded the 32 T cell receptor beta chains listed below, sequenced in a study of PD-1 blockade in classical Hodgkin lymphoma. Time point specified: cycle 4 day 1 (C4D1), after five to seven weeks of nivolumab. Every patient was affected by relapse after autologous stem cell transplantation, while exposure to brentuximab vedotin was not uniform. Profiling relied on immunoSEQ multiplex PCR, and the TCRdb table lists in-frame clones only, not all of them. This sample has about 47,000 clones; approximately 80% occur once, and the top ten carry under 20%. The source material was peripheral blood mononuclear cells (PBMCs), sampled before the fourth cycle of nivolumab. Receptors originate from a human donor with classical Hodgkin lymphoma.

This clone was counted only a few times. The V and J genes are TRBV10-2 and TRBJ2-7; D perhaps matches TRBD2 (5 bases). Between the trimmed V and J ends, which lost 6 bases and 3 bases, there was a span of 15 bases. The CDR3 is 14 residues long. The germline V gene has CDR1 WSHSY and CDR2 SAAADI. Here the CDR3 reads CASREPGYIYEQYF. For the CDR3, the DNA is TGCGCCAGCAGAGAACCGGGATACATCTACGAGCAGTACTTC.

The rearrangement joins TRBV5-6 to TRBJ1-1, with D possibly being TRBD1 (5 bases). The ends were cut back, 4 bases at V and 4 bases at J, with 17 bases in the middle. CDR3 length: 15 residues. Germline CDR1 is SGHDT and CDR2 is YYEEEE. CDR3 sequence reads: CASSQEPGPGTEAFF. For the CDR3, the DNA is TGTGCCAGCAGCCAAGAACCAGGGCCGGGCACTGAAGCTTTCTTT.

The chain links TRBV30 to TRBJ2-7; 8 nucleotides match TRBD1. The CDR3 is 13 amino acids. V was clipped by 3 bases and J by 3 bases; unmatched bases: 4. Germline V gene lookup returns CDR1 GTSNPN and CDR2 SVGIG (reference sequence). The CDR3 DNA follows: TGTGCCTGGAGGGGGACAGGAATCTACGAGCAGTACTTC. Its translation is CAWRGTGIYEQYF. The whole variable domain, filled in from reference TRBV30 and TRBJ2-7, reads SQTIHQWPATLVQPVGSPLSLECTVEGTSNPNLYWYRQAAGRGLQLLFYSVGIGQISSEVPQNLSASRPQDRQFILSSKKLLLSDSGFYLCAWRGTGIYEQYFGPGTRLTVT.

The V call is TRBV4-1, the J call TRBJ2-3; D remains unclear. V dropped 2 bases and J dropped 3 bases, with 6 bases sitting between them. The CDR3 covers 13 residues. Germline V gene lookup returns CDR1 MGHRA and CDR2 YSYEKL. The CDR3 sequence is CASSQSLTDTQYF. CDR3 nucleotide sequence: TGCGCCAGCAGCCAAAGTTTGACAGATACGCAGTATTTT.

The rearrangement uses TRBV7-9 and TRBJ1-1; tentative D call: TRBD1 (5 bases). CDR1 SEHNR and CDR2 FQNEAQ come from the germline V gene (reference sequence). V was pared by 0 bases and J by 4 bases, with 9 bases between. This CDR3 is built from 14 residues. The CDR3 sequence: CASSLASGITEAFF. The CDR3, as DNA: TGTGCCAGCAGCTTAGCGTCAGGGATCACTGAAGCTTTCTTT.

The chain joins TRBV2 to TRBJ2-2; the D gene is possibly TRBD1 (5 bases). This CDR3 has 15 amino acids. Germline V gene lookup returns CDR1 SNHLY and CDR2 FYNNEI. V was shortened by 9 bases and J by 2 bases, with 16 bases between the two germline ends. In nucleotides, the CDR3 is TGTGCCAGTAACTATATAGGGGCCAACACCGGGGAGCTGTTTTTT. Amino acid sequence: CASNYIGANTGELFF.

This clone was counted between two and nine times. V gene TRBV9 combines with J gene TRBJ2-7; 10 bases fit TRBD2. CDR1 and CDR2 from the germline V gene are SGDLS and YYNGEE. The J segment lost 4 bases and the V segment lost 1 base, leaving 5 bases of the junction unmatched. This CDR3 has 15 residues. The CDR3, as DNA: TGTGCCAGCAGCGTATCTAGCGGGAGAGGGTACGAGCAGTACTTC. Translation gives CASSVSSGRGYEQYF. The whole variable domain, filled in from reference TRBV9 and TRBJ2-7, reads DSGVTQTPKHLITATGQRVTLRCSPRSGDLSVYWYQQSLDQGLQFLIQYYNGEERAKGNILERFSAQQFPDLHSELNLSSLELGDSALYFCASSVSSGRGYEQYFGPGTRLTVT.

This clone was observed a single time. V usage is TRBV19 and J usage is TRBJ2-7; D may be TRBD1 (5 bases). Deletions cut 3 bases from V and 6 bases from J, with 15 bases between. Germline loops: CDR1 LNHDA, CDR2 SQIVND (reference sequence). The CDR3 length is 14 residues. The CDR3 protein is CASSILGRVSEQYF. Here the CDR3 DNA reads TGTGCCAGTAGTATCCTGGGCAGGGTTTCCGAGCAGTACTTC.

This chain connects TRBV7-2 to TRBJ1-2; D remains unclear. Germline assignment: CDR1 SGHTA and CDR2 FQGNSA. The CDR3 totals 15 residues. Trimming pared 5 bases from V and 0 bases from J, leaving 13 bases between. CDR3 region: CASSRDHSTNYGYTF. In DNA, the CDR3 is TGTGCCAGCAGCCGCGACCACTCCACTAACTATGGCTACACCTTC.

The chain couples TRBV7-8 to TRBJ2-7, with D possibly TRBD1 on 6 matching bases. Trimming pared 6 bases from V and 0 bases from J, leaving 12 bases between. This CDR3 comprises 14 residues. Germline lookup yields CDR1 SGHVS and CDR2 FQNEAQ. CDR3 region: CASSFNRDSYEQYF. CDR3 coding DNA: TGTGCCAGCAGTTTTAACAGGGACTCCTACGAGCAGTACTTC.

The genes are TRBV5-4 and TRBJ1-1; D uncertain. This CDR3 has 12 residues. V was cut by 0 bases and J by 3 bases, with 3 bases left in between. Germline V gene sequence: CDR1 SGHNT, CDR2 YYREEE (reference sequence). CDR3 amino acids: CASSLVHTEAFF. The CDR3, as DNA: TGTGCCAGCAGCTTGGTTCACACTGAAGCTTTCTTT.

The V call is TRBV28, the J call TRBJ1-1; TRBD1 is a possible D gene (5 bases). V was shortened by 11 bases and J by 4 bases, with 17 bases between the two germline ends. Per the germline V gene, CDR1 is MDHEN and CDR2 is SYDVKM. This CDR3 is 13 amino acids long. CDR3 residues: CASRAQEGTEAFF. DNA of the CDR3: TGTGCCTCCCGGGCACAGGAGGGCACTGAAGCTTTCTTT.

This chain joins TRBV30 and TRBJ2-7, with 7 bases identical to TRBD2. This CDR3 spans 15 amino acids. The germline gives CDR1 GTSNPN, CDR2 SVGIG (reference sequence). With 2 bases clipped from V and 0 bases from J, the junction kept 7 bases outside the gene matches. The CDR3, as DNA: TGTGCCTGGAGTCCCCTTCTAGCGGCCTCCTACGAGCAGTACTTC. Amino acid sequence: CAWSPLLAASYEQYF.

The chain employs TRBV30 and TRBJ1-2, with D unclear. Germline values: CDR1 GTSNPN, CDR2 SVGIG (reference sequence). The CDR3 spans 13 residues. Trimming left V 2 bases short and J 4 bases short, with 11 bases between. CDR3: CAWSSSGIYGYTF. As DNA, the CDR3 is TGTGCCTGGAGTTCTTCAGGAATCTATGGCTACACCTTC.

This clone occurred a few times. V gene TRBV10-3 combines with J gene TRBJ2-5; 9 bases are shared with TRBD2. Germline-derived CDR1 and CDR2 are ENHRY and SYGVKD. The CDR3 consists of 13 residues. With 7 bases clipped from V and 4 bases from J, the junction kept 4 bases outside the gene matches. As DNA, the CDR3 is TGTGCCATCAACCGGCGGGAGGGAGAGACCCAGTACTTC. Protein: CAINRREGETQYF.

The chain couples TRBV9 to TRBJ2-1; 8 bases match TRBD1. Germline V CDR1 and CDR2: SGDLS, YYNGEE. With V trimmed by 4 bases and J by 12 bases, 18 bases remained unmatched. The CDR3 contains 16 residues. The CDR3 reads CASSPHRGTTVMGQFF. The CDR3 DNA follows: TGTGCCAGCAGCCCCCACAGGGGGACAACGGTGATGGGGCAGTTCTTC.

This clone was picked up many times. The chain couples TRBV2 to TRBJ2-6; a possible D gene is TRBD1 (5 bases). The CDR3 has 17 amino acids. Germline V gives CDR1 SNHLY, CDR2 FYNNEI. V was shortened by 9 bases and J by 3 bases, with 21 bases between the two germline ends. The CDR3 DNA sequence: TGTGCCAGTGTCCGAAGGGGAACCTTTCTTGGGGCCAACGTCCTGACTTTC. This encodes CASVRRGTFLGANVLTF.

The chain links TRBV11-2 to TRBJ1-2; maybe TRBD1 (6 bases). V was trimmed by 4 bases and J by 4 bases, leaving 13 bases between them. The CDR3 contains 14 residues. Germline CDR1 is SGHAT and CDR2 is FQNNGV. CDR3 DNA: TGTGCCAGCAGCTCACAGGGATCTGGCTATGGCTACACCTTC. Its protein product is CASSSQGSGYGYTF.

This chain connects TRBV27 to TRBJ2-5; a possible D gene is TRBD2 (6 bases). Germline loops: CDR1 MNHEY, CDR2 SMNVEV (reference sequence). This CDR3 comprises 15 residues. V was cut by 6 bases and J by 2 bases, with 16 bases left in between. As DNA, the CDR3 is TGTGCCAGCAGAAGGGCCCTAGCGCCACAAGAGACCCAGTACTTC. Its translation is CASRRALAPQETQYF.

This clone was recorded only once. V is TRBV7-2 and J is TRBJ2-1; D possibly matches TRBD1 or TRBD2 (6 bases each). The germline V gene has CDR1 SGHTA and CDR2 FQGNSA. CDR3 length equals 15 residues. V was clipped by 5 bases and J by 2 bases, with 13 bases between them. The CDR3: CASSKGRGAYNEQFF. CDR3 nucleotides: TGTGCCAGCAGCAAAGGTAGGGGGGCCTACAATGAGCAGTTCTTC.

The chain couples TRBV7-2 to TRBJ1-2; perhaps TRBD1 as D (6 bases). Looked up from germline, CDR1 is SGHTA and CDR2 is FQGNSA. This CDR3 has 14 residues. With 1 base removed from V and 4 bases from J, the gap between germline ends came to 10 bases. CDR3 region: CASSLVGGTYGYTF. As DNA, the CDR3 is TGTGCCAGCAGCTTAGTGGGGGGCACCTATGGCTACACCTTC.

The chain combines TRBV6-5 with TRBJ2-1; 9 bases line up with TRBD2. The V segment lost 10 bases and the J segment 8 bases; nucleotides outside the gene matches: 12. The V gene's germline CDR1 is MNHEY and CDR2 SVGAGI. CDR3 length equals 14 residues. This CDR3 is CATAYRIAGDEQFF. As DNA, the CDR3 is TGTGCCACCGCGTACCGTATAGCGGGAGATGAGCAGTTCTTC.

V usage is TRBV7-2 and J usage is TRBJ2-3; 13 bases are shared with TRBD2. The V and J ends lost 2 bases and 1 base, in that order; junction bases with no gene match: 3. This CDR3 is 17 amino acids long. CDR1 is SGHTA, CDR2 FQGNSA, per germline. The CDR3 DNA is TGTGCCAGCAGCTTACCGACTAGCGGGAGGCGCACAGATACGCAGTATTTT. Its translation: CASSLPTSGRRTDTQYF.

This chain links TRBV6-5 with TRBJ2-7; TRBD2 might be the D (7 bases). Germline CDR1 MNHEY, CDR2 SVGAGI. The CDR3 sequence is 15 residues long. Trimming left V 2 bases short and J 4 bases short, with 15 bases between. The CDR3 sequence is CASSYRGGAVYEQYF. The CDR3 nucleotides read TGTGCCAGCAGTTACCGTGGGGGGGCGGTGTACGAGCAGTACTTC.

The chain links TRBV10-2 to TRBJ2-7; 7 nucleotides agree with TRBD1. The ends lost 4 bases at V and 4 bases at J; junction bases unmatched: 7. CDR1 is WSHSY, CDR2 SAAADI, per germline. CDR3 length equals 14 residues. The CDR3 nucleotides are TGCGCCAGCAGTGGGGGGACAGTCTCATACGAGCAGTACTTC. This translates into CASSGGTVSYEQYF.

The J gene is TRBJ1-4, the V gene TRBV11-2; 11 bases agree with TRBD1. The CDR3 loop spans 16 amino acids. V was pared by 6 bases and J by 2 bases, with 5 bases of the junction left unmatched. The germline V gene has CDR1 SGHAT and CDR2 FQNNGV. The CDR3 sequence: CASRQGQGATNEKLFF. DNA of the CDR3: TGTGCCAGCAGACAAGGACAGGGGGCGACTAATGAAAAACTGTTTTTT. The full variable domain, its missing parts supplied by reference TRBV11-2 and TRBJ1-4, is EAGVAQSPRYKIIEKRQSVAFWCNPISGHATLYWYQQILGQGPKLLIQFQNNGVVDDSQLPKDRFSAERLKGVDSTLKIQPAKLEDSAVYLCASRQGQGATNEKLFFGSGTQLSVL.

This chain joins TRBV14 and TRBJ1-1; 8 nucleotides match TRBD1. CDR1 is SGHDN, CDR2 FVKESK, per germline. The J segment lost 1 base and the V segment lost 6 bases, leaving 1 base of the junction unmatched. The CDR3 totals 13 residues. The CDR3 loop reads CASRGQANTEAFF. CDR3 in DNA: TGTGCCAGCAGGGGACAGGCGAACACTGAAGCTTTCTTT.

This clone was observed a handful of times. The chain couples TRBV7-8 to TRBJ1-1, with D maybe TRBD1 (6 bases). Germline lookup yields CDR1 SGHVS and CDR2 FQNEAQ. V lost 5 bases and J lost 0, with 13 bases in between. The CDR3 loop spans 15 amino acids. This CDR3 is CASSLHGQMNTEAFF. The DNA of the CDR3 is TGTGCCAGCAGCCTGCACGGACAGATGAACACTGAAGCTTTCTTT.

V usage is TRBV5-1 and J usage is TRBJ2-7; tentative D call: TRBD1 (7 bases). Germline V gene data show CDR1 as SGHRS and CDR2 as YFSETQ. The CDR3 length is 17 residues. V lost 4 bases, J lost 1 base, and 21 bases lay in between. The CDR3, as DNA: TGCGCCAGCAGCCCACGACCCCAGGGGGAGGTGTCCTACGAGCAGTACTTC. Its translation: CASSPRPQGEVSYEQYF.

The V call is TRBV9, the J call TRBJ1-1; D is ambiguous. The germline V gene has CDR1 SGDLS and CDR2 YYNGEE. V gave up 2 bases and J gave up 0 bases, with 11 bases separating them. This CDR3 comprises 15 residues. The DNA of the CDR3 is TGTGCCAGCAGCGTCGGTACGGCTGTGAACACTGAAGCTTTCTTT. It codes for CASSVGTAVNTEAFF.

Here the CDR3 DNA reads TGTGCCAGCAGCTTAACGGGGGGGAACACTGAAGCTTTCTTT. Amino acids: CASSLTGGNTEAFF. This chain links TRBV7-3 with TRBJ1-1; D is possibly TRBD1 (5 bases). V was cut by 0 bases and J by 1 base, with 6 bases left in between. The germline CDR1 and CDR2 sequences are SGHTA and FQGTGA. The CDR3 loop spans 14 amino acids.

CDR3 sequence: CAWSPLVWAFF. The DNA for the CDR3 is TGTGCCTGGAGCCCCTTAGTTTGGGCTTTCTTT. J is TRBJ1-1 and V is TRBV30, with D unresolved. The CDR3 loop spans 11 amino acids. The germline CDR1 and CDR2 sequences are GTSNPN and SVGIG (reference sequence). V lost 3 bases and J 11 bases, leaving 13 bases between the germline ends.